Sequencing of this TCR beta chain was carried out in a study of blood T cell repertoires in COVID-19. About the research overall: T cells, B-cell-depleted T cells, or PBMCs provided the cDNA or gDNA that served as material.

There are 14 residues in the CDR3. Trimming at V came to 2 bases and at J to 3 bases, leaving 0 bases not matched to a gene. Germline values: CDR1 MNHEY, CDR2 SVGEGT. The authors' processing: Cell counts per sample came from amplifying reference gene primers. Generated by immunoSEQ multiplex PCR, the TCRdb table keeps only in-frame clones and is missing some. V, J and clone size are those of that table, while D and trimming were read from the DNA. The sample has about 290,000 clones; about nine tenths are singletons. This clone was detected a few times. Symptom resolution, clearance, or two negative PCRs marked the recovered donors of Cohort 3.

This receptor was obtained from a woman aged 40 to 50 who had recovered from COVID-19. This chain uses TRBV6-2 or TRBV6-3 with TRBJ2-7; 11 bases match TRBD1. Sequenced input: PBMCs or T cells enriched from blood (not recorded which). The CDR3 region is CASSYGTGGYEQYF. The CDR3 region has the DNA TGTGCCAGCAGTTACGGGACAGGGGGCTACGAGCAGTACTTC.